These T cell receptor beta chains were read from a single sample in a study of blood T cell repertoires in COVID-19. Data came from immunoSEQ multiplex PCR; TCRdb stores just in-frame clones and leaves some out. The data contain about 42,000 clones, 80% to 90% of them singletons. The sequenced material came from peripheral blood. These receptors originate from a woman in her 70s in a cohort sampled during active COVID-19. The CDR3 runs from the conserved cysteine through the conserved F or W. A D gene is named only where the DNA matches it firmly. A row's size may be missing; if present it is once, few, many or a size class.

j_call: TRBJ2-3
v_call: TRBV7-3
clone_size: .
d_call: TRBD2
cdr3_nt: TGTGCCAGCAGCTTAACATCGACTAGCGGCACAGATACGCAGTATTTT
cdr3_aa: CASSLTSTSGTDTQYF

j_call: TRBJ2-1
v_call: TRBV29-1
clone_size: medium-sized
d_call: .
cdr3_nt: TGCAGCGTTGGGGGGCTCGGGTACAATGAGCAGTTCTTC
cdr3_aa: CSVGGLGYNEQFF

j_call: TRBJ2-3
v_call: TRBV28
clone_size: .
d_call: .
cdr3_nt: TGTGCCAGCAGTTCAAGGGGTACGCAGTATTTT
cdr3_aa: CASSSRGTQYF

j_call: TRBJ2-1
v_call: TRBV5-1
clone_size: .
d_call: TRBD2
cdr3_nt: TGCGCCAGCAGTTACCAGGGACTAGCGGGAGTCTACAATGAGCAGTTCTTC
cdr3_aa: CASSYQGLAGVYNEQFF

j_call: TRBJ2-7
v_call: TRBV18
clone_size: .
d_call: TRBD1
cdr3_nt: TGTGCCAGTTCAAAGGGGACAGGACCCTCCGAGCAGTACTTC
cdr3_aa: CASSKGTGPSEQYF

j_call: TRBJ2-3
v_call: TRBV6-2/TRBV6-3
clone_size: once
d_call: .
cdr3_nt: TGTGCCAGCAGTTACTCGATCACGGGAGAGACCACAGATACGCAGTATTTT
cdr3_aa: CASSYSITGETTDTQYF

j_call: TRBJ2-4
v_call: TRBV3-1/TRBV3-2
clone_size: .
d_call: TRBD2
cdr3_nt: TGTGCCAGCAGCTTCCGACTAGCGGGTAGAGACATTCAGTACTTC
cdr3_aa: CASSFRLAGRDIQYF

j_call: TRBJ2-3
v_call: TRBV3-1/TRBV3-2
clone_size: .
d_call: TRBD2
cdr3_nt: TGTGCCAGCAGCCAATGGGATAGCGGGAGTTCAGATACGCAGTATTTT
cdr3_aa: CASSQWDSGSSDTQYF

j_call: TRBJ2-3
v_call: TRBV3-1/TRBV3-2
clone_size: .
d_call: TRBD2
cdr3_nt: TGTGCCAGCAGCCCCTCTAGGTATCTAGCGGGCACAGATACGCAGTATTTT
cdr3_aa: CASSPSRYLAGTDTQYF

j_call: TRBJ2-1
v_call: TRBV7-3
clone_size: .
d_call: TRBD2
cdr3_nt: TGTGCCAGCAGCTTAACGCCGGGGGGAGGGATAAGCTCCTACAATGAGCAGTTCTTC
cdr3_aa: CASSLTPGGGISSYNEQFF

j_call: TRBJ2-7
v_call: TRBV28
clone_size: .
d_call: TRBD2
cdr3_nt: TGTGCCAGCAGACCAACCGGGACTAGCTTCCACGAGCAGTACTTC
cdr3_aa: CASRPTGTSFHEQYF

j_call: TRBJ2-3
v_call: TRBV4-1
clone_size: .
d_call: TRBD2
cdr3_nt: TGCGCCAGCAGCCAAGAGGCTGCGGCGGGAGTTGTAGATACGCAGTATTTT
cdr3_aa: CASSQEAAAGVVDTQYF

j_call: TRBJ1-5
v_call: TRBV5-1
clone_size: .
d_call: .
cdr3_nt: TGCGCCAGCAGCTTGGACGGGGTAGGACAGCCCCAGCATTTT
cdr3_aa: CASSLDGVGQPQHF

j_call: TRBJ2-3
v_call: TRBV29-1
clone_size: .
d_call: .
cdr3_nt: TGCAGCGTTGACAGCGCTAGCACAGATACGCAGTATTTT
cdr3_aa: CSVDSASTDTQYF

j_call: TRBJ2-5
v_call: TRBV3-1/TRBV3-2
clone_size: .
d_call: TRBD1
cdr3_nt: TGTGCCAGCAGCCATCCCCCGACAGGGTTAGAGACCCAGTACTTC
cdr3_aa: CASSHPPTGLETQYF

j_call: TRBJ1-2
v_call: TRBV7-8
clone_size: .
d_call: TRBD1
cdr3_nt: TGTGCCAGCAGCCCTCGGGACAGGGCGCGGGATGGCTACACCTTC
cdr3_aa: CASSPRDRARDGYTF

j_call: TRBJ2-2
v_call: TRBV5-6
clone_size: once
d_call: TRBD1
cdr3_nt: TGTGCCAGCAGCTCCGGACAGGCGAACACCGGGGAGCTGTTTTTT
cdr3_aa: CASSSGQANTGELFF

j_call: TRBJ2-1
v_call: TRBV11-3
clone_size: .
d_call: .
cdr3_nt: TGTGCCAGCAGCCTAGGGGGCACCTCGGCTAGCGATGAGCAGTTCTTC
cdr3_aa: CASSLGGTSASDEQFF

j_call: TRBJ2-7
v_call: TRBV21-1
clone_size: .
d_call: .
cdr3_nt: TGTGCCAGCAGCAAAGATCCCTCCCGGAGGGATTCCTACGAGCAGTACTTC
cdr3_aa: CASSKDPSRRDSYEQYF

j_call: TRBJ1-5
v_call: TRBV2
clone_size: .
d_call: .
cdr3_nt: TGTGCCAGCCATCCTTCCGAGTATCAGCCCCAGCATTTT
cdr3_aa: CASHPSEYQPQHF

j_call: TRBJ1-1
v_call: TRBV14
clone_size: .
d_call: .
cdr3_nt: TGTGCCAGCAGCCCCCCCTATGGCCAGGGGAACACTGAAGCTTTCTTT
cdr3_aa: CASSPPYGQGNTEAFF

j_call: TRBJ2-7
v_call: TRBV6-2/TRBV6-3
clone_size: .
d_call: TRBD1
cdr3_nt: TGTGCCAGCAGTCAATACAGGGGCGAGCAGTACTTC
cdr3_aa: CASSQYRGEQYF

j_call: TRBJ2-3
v_call: TRBV18
clone_size: once
d_call: TRBD2
cdr3_nt: TGTGCCAGCTCGAGGACTAGCGGGATTGGCACAGATACGCAGTATTTT
cdr3_aa: CASSRTSGIGTDTQYF

j_call: TRBJ1-2
v_call: TRBV28
clone_size: .
d_call: TRBD1
cdr3_nt: TGTGCCAGCAGTTCGACAGGGGGTGTTTATGGCTACACCTTC
cdr3_aa: CASSSTGGVYGYTF

j_call: TRBJ2-1
v_call: TRBV2
clone_size: .
d_call: TRBD2
cdr3_nt: TGTGCCAGCGACCGGGAGGGCGCTGAGCAGTTCTTC
cdr3_aa: CASDREGAEQFF

j_call: TRBJ2-1
v_call: TRBV2
clone_size: .
d_call: .
cdr3_nt: TGTGCCAGCAGTGAAATACAGGGCAATGAGCAGTTCTTC
cdr3_aa: CASSEIQGNEQFF

j_call: TRBJ1-2
v_call: TRBV28
clone_size: .
d_call: TRBD1
cdr3_nt: TGTGCCAGCAACTCCGGGGACAGGGACTATGGCTACACCTTC
cdr3_aa: CASNSGDRDYGYTF

j_call: TRBJ2-5
v_call: TRBV5-1
clone_size: .
d_call: .
cdr3_nt: TGCGCCAGCAGCTTGGCCCTGGGGGGAGAGACCCAGTACTTC
cdr3_aa: CASSLALGGETQYF

j_call: TRBJ1-2
v_call: TRBV7-9
clone_size: .
d_call: .
cdr3_nt: TGTGCCAGCAGCTTATGGACAGATAACTATGGCTACACCTTC
cdr3_aa: CASSLWTDNYGYTF

j_call: TRBJ2-7
v_call: TRBV10-2
clone_size: .
d_call: TRBD2
cdr3_nt: TGCGCCAGCAGTGAGTGGGCTAGCGGGAGGGCCGACGAGCAGTACTTC
cdr3_aa: CASSEWASGRADEQYF

j_call: TRBJ2-7
v_call: TRBV2
clone_size: .
d_call: .
cdr3_nt: TGTGCCAGCAGTGAAGCCGGCTACGAGCAGTACTTC
cdr3_aa: CASSEAGYEQYF

j_call: TRBJ2-2
v_call: TRBV19
clone_size: .
d_call: TRBD1
cdr3_nt: TGTGCCAGTAGTAAATCGGGACAGATTAACACCGGGGAGCTGTTTTTT
cdr3_aa: CASSKSGQINTGELFF

j_call: TRBJ2-5
v_call: TRBV18
clone_size: .
d_call: TRBD2
cdr3_nt: TGTGCCAGCTCACCACTCCCTAGCGGGGTACGGGGCGAGACCCAGTACTTC
cdr3_aa: CASSPLPSGVRGETQYF

j_call: TRBJ1-5
v_call: TRBV30
clone_size: .
d_call: .
cdr3_nt: TGTGCCTGGAGTGGAGATAGCAATCAGCCCCAGCATTTT
cdr3_aa: CAWSGDSNQPQHF

j_call: TRBJ2-7
v_call: TRBV20-1
clone_size: .
d_call: .
cdr3_nt: TGCAGTGCCAGTGGCGGGACCGAGCAGTACTTC
cdr3_aa: CSASGGTEQYF

j_call: TRBJ1-2
v_call: TRBV7-9
clone_size: .
d_call: TRBD1
cdr3_nt: TGTGCCAGCAGCCACGGACAGGGAGGCTACACCTTC
cdr3_aa: CASSHGQGGYTF

j_call: TRBJ2-1
v_call: TRBV6-1
clone_size: once
d_call: .
cdr3_nt: TGTGCCAGCAGTTTCGCGGGGGAGCAGTTCTTC
cdr3_aa: CASSFAGEQFF

j_call: TRBJ2-7
v_call: TRBV4-3
clone_size: .
d_call: TRBD2
cdr3_nt: TGCGCCAGCAGCCAAGGAGGGGGACTAGCGGCGGGGGAGCAGTACTTC
cdr3_aa: CASSQGGGLAAGEQYF

j_call: TRBJ2-1
v_call: TRBV11-3
clone_size: .
d_call: TRBD2
cdr3_nt: TGTGCCAGCAGCCTGGGACTAGCGGGAGCGGGTTACAATGAGCAGTTCTTC
cdr3_aa: CASSLGLAGAGYNEQFF

j_call: TRBJ1-6
v_call: TRBV4-1
clone_size: few
d_call: TRBD1
cdr3_nt: TGCGCCAGCAGCCAAGATATACAGGGGGCTCGATCACCCCTCCACTTT
cdr3_aa: CASSQDIQGARSPLHF